These 14 T cell receptor beta chains originate from one sample sequenced in a study of shared clonotypes between healthy human individuals. Sequenced by immunoSEQ multiplex PCR; TCRdb stores in-frame clones only, minus some. The data show over a million clones, over 95% seen once. Material: naive CD4+ T cells sorted from blood. Noted subset: CD45RA+ positively selected. The source of these receptors is a man aged 25 to 45 in good health.

The gene calls are TRBV5-8 and TRBJ2-1; perhaps D is TRBD1 or TRBD2 (6 bases each). The CDR3 consists of 12 residues. The germline V gene has CDR1 SGHTS and CDR2 YDEGEE. Trimming left V 7 bases short and J 7 bases short, with 12 bases between. The CDR3 loop reads CASHWRGNEQFF. The CDR3 DNA reads TGTGCCAGCCATTGGAGGGGGAATGAGCAGTTCTTC. The entire variable domain, with the rest obtained from reference TRBV5-8 and TRBJ2-1, is as follows: EAGVTQSPTHLIKTRGQQATLRCSPISGHTSVYWYQQALGLGLQFLLWYDEGEERNRGNFPPRFSGRQFPNYSSELNVNALELEDSALYLCASHWRGNEQFFGPGTRLTVL.

The chain is built from TRBV5-1 and TRBJ1-2, with TRBD1 matching 8 bases. The germline CDR1 and CDR2 sequences are SGHRS and YFSETQ. J was trimmed by 8 bases and V by 0 bases; bases with no gene match: 12. There are 16 residues in the CDR3. The CDR3 here is CASSLDRGALEGGYTF. CDR3 DNA sequence: TGCGCCAGCAGCTTGGACAGGGGGGCCTTGGAAGGAGGCTACACCTTC.

The chain has TRBV5-5 and TRBJ2-7; D ambiguous. Germline V lookup: CDR1 SGHKS, CDR2 YYEKEE (reference sequence). The V and J ends lost 0 bases and 1 base respectively, with 14 bases between them. The CDR3 is made up of 16 amino acids. This CDR3 is CASSLERDVRSYEQYF. CDR3 DNA: TGTGCCAGCAGCTTGGAACGTGACGTACGGTCCTACGAGCAGTACTTC.

In its sample, this clone was seen once. The rearrangement links TRBV5-1 to TRBJ2-1, with no clear D. With 0 bases removed from V and 6 bases from J, the gap between germline ends came to 10 bases. CDR1 and CDR2 from the germline V gene are SGHRS and YFSETQ. The length of the CDR3 is 14 residues. The CDR3 DNA follows: TGCGCCAGCAGCTTGGTTCTAGGACGCAATGAGCAGTTCTTC. It encodes CASSLVLGRNEQFF.

The gene calls are TRBV4-1 and TRBJ2-7; D call uncertain. The CDR3 extends over 12 amino acids. The V gene's germline CDR1 is MGHRA and CDR2 YSYEKL. Trimming removed 0 bases from V and 10 bases from J, with 10 bases in between. The CDR3 reads CASSQEVGPQYF. CDR3 DNA sequence: TGCGCCAGCAGCCAAGAGGTTGGTCCCCAGTACTTC.

This clone was recorded only once. The CDR3 DNA sequence: TGCGCCAGCAGCTCTTATTCGGGCACCTCCTATGGCTACACCTTC. Amino acid sequence: CASSSYSGTSYGYTF. The chain has TRBV5-1 and TRBJ1-2; D not resolved. The CDR3 is made up of 15 amino acids. Trimming took off 3 bases at V and 4 bases at J, with 16 bases between the two ends. Germline lookup yields CDR1 SGHRS and CDR2 YFSETQ.

The CDR3 spells CASSLLFVGRTEAFF. CDR3 DNA: TGTGCCAGCAGCTTGTTGTTTGTAGGGCGGACTGAAGCTTTCTTT. The genes are TRBV5-8 and TRBJ1-1, with D unclear. The CDR3 runs to 15 residues. V shed 1 base and J shed 5 bases, with 15 bases lying between them. Per the germline V gene, CDR1 is SGHTS and CDR2 is YDEGEE.

The chain combines TRBV7-8 with TRBJ2-7, with TRBD1 matching 11 bases. The germline gives CDR1 SGHVS, CDR2 FQNEAQ. The CDR3 has 16 residues. The J segment lost 0 bases and the V segment lost 1 base, leaving 2 bases of the junction unmatched. The DNA of the CDR3 is TGTGCCAGCAGCTTAGGGGGACAGGGGGGCTCCTACGAGCAGTACTTC. Encoded protein: CASSLGGQGGSYEQYF.

In this sample, this clone turned up once. This chain connects TRBV18 to TRBJ2-7; 9 bases align to TRBD1. Per the germline V gene, CDR1 is KGHSH and CDR2 is LQKENI. J lost 7 bases, V lost 2 bases, and 6 bases had no gene match. The CDR3 is 14 residues long. CDR3 in amino acids: CASSPGGQGREQYF. CDR3 coding DNA: TGTGCCAGCTCACCAGGAGGACAGGGGAGGGAGCAGTACTTC.

The V gene is TRBV2, the J gene TRBJ2-5, with D possibly being TRBD1 or TRBD2 (5 bases each). The CDR3 runs to 13 residues. CDR1 is SNHLY, CDR2 FYNNEI, per germline. The V gene lost 7 bases and the J gene lost 2 bases, with 11 bases spanning the gap. The DNA of the CDR3 is TGTGCCAGCAATGGGGACCTGCAAGAGACCCAGTACTTC. Residues: CASNGDLQETQYF. Supplemented by reference TRBV2 and TRBJ2-5, the full variable domain reads EPEVTQTPSHQVTQMGQEVILRCVPISNHLYFYWYRQILGQKVEFLVSFYNNEISEKSEIFDDQFSVERPDGSNFTLKIRSTKLEDSAMYFCASNGDLQETQYFGPGTRLLVL.

The chain couples TRBV7-9 to TRBJ1-5; unclear D gene. The V end was cut by 4 bases, the J end by 0 bases, with 7 bases between. The CDR3 runs to 14 residues. Germline assignment: CDR1 SEHNR and CDR2 FQNEAQ (reference sequence). The CDR3 DNA reads as TGTGCCAGCAGCTCATCAAGTAGCAATCAGCCCCAGCATTTT. Protein: CASSSSSSNQPQHF.

This rearrangement joins TRBV30 to TRBJ1-1, with 8 bases that match TRBD1. Germline V gene lookup returns CDR1 GTSNPN and CDR2 SVGIG (reference sequence). V shed 3 bases, J shed 5 bases, and the junction held 5 bases outside the gene matches. The CDR3 is 13 amino acids. In DNA, the CDR3 is TGTGCCTGGAGACCGACAGGGGTTACTGAAGCTTTCTTT. It specifies CAWRPTGVTEAFF.

On this clone itself: Different DNA sequences within this sample yield the same CDR3. This chain uses TRBV28 with TRBJ2-3; 7 nucleotides line up with TRBD2. The CDR3 extends over 14 amino acids. Germline loops: CDR1 MDHEN, CDR2 SYDVKM. V shed 2 bases and J 2 bases; nucleotides not matched to a gene: 1. The CDR3 here is CASSLAGVTDTQYF. The CDR3 DNA is TGTGCCAGCAGTTTAGCGGGGGTCACAGATACGCAGTATTTT.

This chain joins TRBV27 and TRBJ2-1, with D perhaps assigned TRBD1 or TRBD2 (5 bases each). Germline CDR1 MNHEY, CDR2 SMNVEV (reference sequence). V dropped 4 bases and J dropped 2 bases, with 6 bases sitting between them. The CDR3 is 13 residues long. CDR3 nucleotide sequence: TGTGCCAGCAGTTCGGGACCCTACAATGAGCAGTTCTTC. Its translation is CASSSGPYNEQFF.